Following are 4 T cell receptor beta chains from one sample sequenced in a study of T-cell reconstitution after alpha-beta-depleted transplantation in children. Study results and caveats: By one year post-transplant, T-cell counts and diversity largely arose from T cells that were newly produced.

During its preparation, the TCRbeta library received unique molecular identifiers. TCRdb re-called the PCR reads with MiXCR, one entry per CDR3 protein. This sample has a few hundred thousand distinct CDR3 sequences, with 6% to 10% found just once. These receptors have no identified antigens. Sequencing was performed on peripheral blood, taken 360 days after TCRalphabeta/CD19-depleted stem cell transplant. The receptors shown here come from a female patient between 2 and 15 years old who had a stem cell transplant for Fanconi anemia, so the T cells may come from the graft donor.

Points on this clonotype: Germline is not matched at one junction end, which may reflect a read error. This chain links TRBV18 with TRBJ2-7, with D possibly matching TRBD2 (5 bases). The germline V gene has CDR1 KGHSH and CDR2 LQKENI. The CDR3 extends over 13 amino acids. The CDR3 sequence: CASSSPSGNEQYF. CDR3 in DNA: TGTGCCAGCTCATCACCCTCCGGGAACGAGCAGTACTTC.

The sample holds many counts of this clonotype. The V gene is TRBV2, the J gene TRBJ2-5; 10 bases align to TRBD2. Germline V gene data show CDR1 as SNHLY and CDR2 as FYNNEI. V was pared by 6 bases and J by 2 bases, with 6 bases of the junction left unmatched. This CDR3 region has 15 residues. The CDR3 reads CASSIAGGLQETQYF. CDR3 DNA sequence: TGTGCCAGCAGCATAGCGGGGGGACTTCAAGAGACCCAGTACTTC. Using reference TRBV2 and TRBJ2-5 for the parts outside the CDR3, the full variable domain is EPEVTQTPSHQVTQMGQEVILRCVPISNHLYFYWYRQILGQKVEFLVSFYNNEISEKSEIFDDQFSVERPDGSNFTLKIRSTKLEDSAMYFCASSIAGGLQETQYFGPGTRLLVL.

This clonotype was seen ten or more times. Written as DNA, the CDR3 is TGTGCCAGCAGCTTACAGGGTGTCGGTGAGCAGTTCTTC. Its protein is CASSLQGVGEQFF. This chain links TRBV7-9 with TRBJ2-1, with D maybe TRBD1 (5 bases). This CDR3 is 13 amino acids long. The germline CDR1 and CDR2 sequences are SEHNR and FQNEAQ (reference sequence). Trimming stripped 2 bases from V and 9 bases from J, with 11 bases between.

This clonotype was seen ten or more times. The chain employs TRBV12-3 or TRBV12-4 and TRBJ1-2; D may be TRBD1 (5 bases). Trimming removed 6 bases at V and 8 bases at J, with 19 bases between. The CDR3 covers 14 residues. CDR3 sequence reads: CASSLRGSGNGYTF. The CDR3 region has the DNA TGTGCCAGCAGCCTACGGGGATCAGGGAACGGCTACACCTTC.